Listed here are 24 T cell receptor beta chains from one sample, sequenced in a study of blood T cell repertoires in COVID-19. Here immunoSEQ multiplex PCR was the method, and the copy in TCRdb shows in-frame clones only, minus some. The data contain a few hundred thousand clones, roughly 90% of them seen just once; the ten biggest clones take up around 10%. Sequencing was carried out using PBMCs or T cells enriched from blood (not recorded which). The receptors here all came from a man in his late teens or twenties with acute COVID-19.

The gene calls are TRBV7-9 and TRBJ2-7, with no clear D. V dropped 4 bases and J dropped 0 bases, with 16 bases sitting between them. The CDR3 totals 16 residues. Germline CDR1 reads SEHNR; CDR2 reads FQNEAQ (reference sequence). The CDR3 loop reads CASSSPPGAISYEQYF. CDR3 nucleotide sequence: TGTGCCAGCAGCTCGCCCCCCGGAGCGATCTCCTACGAGCAGTACTTC.

The CDR3, as DNA: TGTGCCAGCAGTCTTCGGGTGCCAAGCCAGCCCCAGCATTTT. It encodes CASSLRVPSQPQHF. The rearrangement uses TRBV27 and TRBJ1-5; D uncertain. V was trimmed by 5 bases and J by 7 bases, leaving 15 bases between them. The CDR3 runs to 14 residues. Looked up from germline, CDR1 is MNHEY and CDR2 is SMNVEV (reference sequence).

The CDR3 coding sequence is TGTGCCAGCAGCTTACAATCGAGTAATGAAAAACTGTTTTTT. This sequence encodes CASSLQSSNEKLFF. The chain couples TRBV7-9 to TRBJ1-4; D is unclear. This CDR3 has 14 amino acids. Trimming took off 2 bases at V and 4 bases at J, with 8 bases between the two ends. Germline lookup yields CDR1 SEHNR and CDR2 FQNEAQ (reference sequence).

This chain links TRBV7-9 with TRBJ2-3, with a possible D match to TRBD2 (5 bases). The V end lost 0 bases, the J end lost 11 bases, and 12 bases lay between the germline ends. Germline CDR1 and CDR2: SEHNR and FQNEAQ (reference sequence). CDR3 length: 13 amino acids. CDR3 nucleotide sequence: TGTGCCAGCAGCTTAGCTAGCGCGATTAGGCAGTATTTT. This sequence encodes CASSLASAIRQYF.

V gene TRBV5-4 combines with J gene TRBJ2-7, with TRBD1 identical over 7 bases. The CDR3 covers 15 residues. Looked up from germline, CDR1 is SGHNT and CDR2 is YYREEE (reference sequence). V was pared by 0 bases and J by 0 bases, with 3 bases of the junction left unmatched. The CDR3 loop reads CASSLEAGGSYEQYF. The CDR3 nucleotides read TGTGCCAGCAGCTTGGAAGCAGGGGGCTCCTACGAGCAGTACTTC.

The rearrangement links TRBV7-8 to TRBJ1-5, with TRBD1 identical over 11 bases. This CDR3 has 16 residues. V lost 4 bases, J lost 7 bases, and 9 bases stayed unmatched. CDR1 and CDR2 (germline): SGHVS, FQNEAQ. The CDR3 here is CASSYRTGGGWQPQHF. The CDR3 nucleotides are TGTGCCAGCAGCTACCGGACAGGGGGCGGTTGGCAGCCCCAGCATTTT.

V gene TRBV3-1 (or the pseudogene TRBV3-2) combines with J gene TRBJ1-2, with D possibly TRBD1 on 5 matching bases. The V gene's germline CDR1 is LGHDT and CDR2 YNNKEL (reference sequence). Trimming removed 6 bases from V and 8 bases from J, with 13 bases in between. The CDR3 totals 12 residues. The CDR3 reads CASSPGREGYTF. In DNA form, the CDR3 reads TGTGCCAGCAGTCCAGGGAGGGAGGGCTACACCTTC.

This chain uses TRBV30 with TRBJ1-2, with 8 nucleotides matching TRBD1. The CDR3 is 14 residues long. Germline V lookup: CDR1 GTSNPN, CDR2 SVGIG (reference sequence). V dropped 3 bases and J dropped 2; count of bases not matched to a gene: 5. CDR3 sequence: CAWSGQGINYGYTF. The DNA of the CDR3 is TGTGCCTGGAGCGGACAGGGCATAAACTATGGCTACACCTTC. The full variable domain, rest sourced from reference TRBV30 and TRBJ1-2, is SQTIHQWPATLVQPVGSPLSLECTVEGTSNPNLYWYRQAAGRGLQLLFYSVGIGQISSEVPQNLSASRPQDRQFILSSKKLLLSDSGFYLCAWSGQGINYGYTFGSGTRLTVV.

The J gene is TRBJ1-1, the V gene TRBV7-8, with D uncertain. The V gene lost 2 bases and the J gene lost 7 bases, with 14 bases spanning the gap. CDR1 is SGHVS and CDR2 is FQNEAQ in the germline V gene. The CDR3 is 14 amino acids. The CDR3 sequence: CASSLRGRRIEAFF. In nucleotides, the CDR3 is TGTGCCAGCAGCTTACGAGGGAGAAGAATTGAAGCTTTCTTT.

This chain uses TRBV9 with TRBJ2-3; 7 positions match TRBD1. Germline assignment: CDR1 SGDLS and CDR2 YYNGEE. The length of the CDR3 is 16 residues. V lost 1 base and J lost 1; bases outside the gene matches: 6. The CDR3 loop reads CASSVRGGAGTDTQYF. CDR3 coding DNA: TGTGCCAGCAGCGTAAGAGGGGGCGCGGGCACAGATACGCAGTATTTT.

This chain links TRBV28 with TRBJ2-5; 10 bases agree with TRBD2. CDR3 length: 13 residues. The ends lost 6 bases at V and 4 bases at J; junction bases unmatched: 2. CDR1 is MDHEN and CDR2 is SYDVKM in the germline V gene. CDR3 sequence: CASSRLAGETQYF. The DNA for the CDR3 is TGTGCCAGCAGCCGACTAGCGGGAGAGACCCAGTACTTC. Based on the CDR3 plus reference TRBV28 and TRBJ2-5, the full variable domain is DVKVTQSSRYLVKRTGEKVFLECVQDMDHENMFWYRQDPGLGLRLIYFSYDVKMKEKGDIPEGYSVSREKKERFSLILESASTNQTSMYLCASSRLAGETQYFGPGTRLLVL.

This clone has only one observation. The J gene is TRBJ2-2, the V gene TRBV9; 7 bases are shared with TRBD2. The J segment lost 0 bases and the V segment lost 5 bases, leaving 1 base of the junction unmatched. This CDR3 region has 14 residues. Germline values: CDR1 SGDLS, CDR2 YYNGEE. CDR3 residues: CASRGGTNTGELFF. CDR3 DNA: TGTGCCAGCAGGGGAGGGACGAACACCGGGGAGCTGTTTTTT. The entire variable domain, with the rest obtained from reference TRBV9 and TRBJ2-2, is as follows: DSGVTQTPKHLITATGQRVTLRCSPRSGDLSVYWYQQSLDQGLQFLIQYYNGEERAKGNILERFSAQQFPDLHSELNLSSLELGDSALYFCASRGGTNTGELFFGEGSRLTVL.

The chain joins TRBV27 to TRBJ1-2; 9 nucleotides match TRBD1. The V segment lost 4 bases and the J segment 3 bases; nucleotides outside the gene matches: 9. The germline V gene encodes CDR1 MNHEY and CDR2 SMNVEV (reference sequence). CDR3 size: 16 residues. CDR3 sequence reads: CASSWSRTGDHYGYTF. The CDR3 DNA is TGTGCCAGCAGTTGGTCCCGGACAGGGGACCACTATGGCTACACCTTC.

The rearrangement joins TRBV6-5 to TRBJ1-5; D perhaps matches TRBD1 (5 bases). The germline gives CDR1 MNHEY, CDR2 SVGAGI. Deletions cut 4 bases from V and 3 bases from J, with 16 bases between. There are 16 residues in the CDR3. The DNA of the CDR3 is TGTGCCAGCAGTTCCTACCGGGACTCGGTCAATCAGCCCCAGCATTTT. Encoded protein: CASSSYRDSVNQPQHF.

The rearrangement uses TRBV2 and TRBJ1-1; no firm D call. The CDR3 extends over 15 amino acids. Trimming took 3 bases from V and 0 from J, leaving 11 bases between them. The germline CDR1 and CDR2 sequences are SNHLY and FYNNEI. CDR3 amino acids: CASSEKSLMNTEAFF. The CDR3 DNA reads TGTGCCAGCAGTGAGAAAAGCCTCATGAACACTGAAGCTTTCTTT.

This sequence joins TRBV11-2 and TRBJ2-7; D is undetermined. V was pared by 0 bases and J by 2 bases, with 11 bases between. The CDR3 has 15 residues. Per germline, CDR1 SGHAT and CDR2 FQNNGV. In DNA, the CDR3 is TGTGCCAGCAGCTTAGATAAGTACATAACCTACGAGCAGTACTTC. It encodes CASSLDKYITYEQYF.

The chain recombines TRBV4-3 with TRBJ2-3, with 9 bases matching TRBD2. V shed 1 base and J 1 base; nucleotides not matched to a gene: 6. The CDR3 loop spans 17 amino acids. CDR1 and CDR2 from the germline V gene are LGHNA and YSLEER. The CDR3 spells CASSQVTSGLGTDTQYF. DNA of the CDR3: TGCGCCAGCAGCCAAGTGACTAGCGGATTAGGCACAGATACGCAGTATTTT.

This clone was detected only once. V is TRBV28 and J is TRBJ1-1; D perhaps matches TRBD1 (6 bases). Trimming shortened V by 7 bases and J by 3 bases, and 18 bases separated the two germline ends. This CDR3 contains 15 residues. CDR1 and CDR2 from the germline V gene are MDHEN and SYDVKM. The CDR3 DNA sequence: TGTGCCAGCAAAAACCCCCGGCAGGGGTACACTGAAGCTTTCTTT. This gives the protein CASKNPRQGYTEAFF.

On this clone itself: Compared with germline, one end of the junction differs, possibly owing to a read error. The V call is TRBV4-1, the J call TRBJ1-5; the D is unclear. The CDR3 totals 15 residues. The germline V gene has CDR1 MGHRA and CDR2 YSYEKL. CDR3 in DNA: TGCGCCAGCAGTCAAGTCCGACAAAAGAATCAGCCCCAGCATTTT. Translated, it gives CASSQVRQKNQPQHF.

The V gene is TRBV19, the J gene TRBJ2-2; 9 bases map to TRBD2. In germline, CDR1 is LNHDA, CDR2 SQIVND (reference sequence). J gave up 5 bases and V 1 base, and 5 bases lay outside the gene matches. This CDR3 contains 16 residues. CDR3 DNA: TGTGCCAGTAGTATAGTGGCAGCGGGAGGAACCGGGGAGCTGTTTTTT. It is translated as CASSIVAAGGTGELFF.

The gene calls are TRBV27 and TRBJ2-1, with 9 bases aligning to TRBD2. Trimming removed 5 bases from V and 9 bases from J; junction bases left unmatched: 11. Germline V gene lookup returns CDR1 MNHEY and CDR2 SMNVEV (reference sequence). The CDR3 loop spans 15 amino acids. The CDR3 loop reads CASSPGTSILGEQFF. The CDR3 DNA reads as TGTGCCAGCAGTCCAGGGACTAGCATTCTTGGTGAGCAGTTCTTC.

CDR3 nucleotides: TGTGCCAGCAGTTTAGGGGGGGGCGTAGGACAGCCCCAGCATTTT. Its translation: CASSLGGGVGQPQHF. The rearrangement links TRBV28 to TRBJ1-5; perhaps TRBD1 as D (6 bases). The CDR3 covers 15 residues. CDR1 and CDR2 (germline): MDHEN, SYDVKM. V was trimmed by 2 bases and J by 7 bases, leaving 15 bases between them.

This clone has only a few counts. This chain connects TRBV10-1 to TRBJ2-7; a weak D match, TRBD2 (6 bases). This CDR3 region has 14 residues. V was trimmed by 5 bases and J by 0 bases, leaving 11 bases between them. Germline CDR1 reads WNHNN; CDR2 reads SYGVQD (reference sequence). The CDR3, as DNA: TGCGCCAGCAGTCGGGACTTAAGCTCCTACGAGCAGTACTTC. Protein: CASSRDLSSYEQYF.

V usage is TRBV20-1 and J usage is TRBJ1-2, with 7 bases aligning to TRBD1. The CDR3 contains 11 residues. Germline CDR1 reads DFQATT; CDR2 reads SNEGSKA (reference sequence). The CDR3 here is CSRQGGYGYTF. The DNA of the CDR3 is TGCAGCAGACAGGGAGGCTATGGCTACACCTTC.